The 21 T cell receptor beta chains reported below all come from one sample, sequenced in a study of beta chain features in type 1 diabetes. Reverse transcribing all isolated RNA meant expressed TCRB transcripts were sequenced. Clones were read by immunoSEQ multiplex PCR, and TCRdb kept only the in-frame ones, dropping some. In the table there are some 700,000 clones, 10% to 15% of which are singletons. These TCRs' antigens remain unknown. General study findings and limits: Significant though moderate, a shortening of TCRB CDR3s appeared in all four CD4+ subsets of Type 1 diabetes patients.

The specimen was naive CD4+ T cells from blood. The receptors originated from a man aged 18 to 29 with type 1 diabetes.

This chain links TRBV29-1 with TRBJ2-6; tentative D call: TRBD1 (5 bases). V was clipped by 7 bases and J by 0 bases, with 16 bases between them. This CDR3 contains 16 residues. Germline V CDR1 and CDR2: SQVTM, ANQGSEA. For the CDR3, the DNA is TGCAGCGCCACGACAGAGATAAGCTCTGGGGCCAACGTCCTGACTTTC. As protein: CSATTEISSGANVLTF.

This clone was seen a handful of times. J is TRBJ2-7 and V is TRBV27; TRBD2 is a possible D gene (5 bases). Trimming left V 5 bases short and J 9 bases short, with 11 bases between. The germline gives CDR1 MNHEY, CDR2 SMNVEV (reference sequence). This CDR3 has 11 residues. The CDR3 loop is CASSEGFGQYF. DNA for the CDR3: TGTGCCAGCAGTGAGGGTTTCGGGCAGTACTTC.

The chain joins TRBV27 to TRBJ2-5; TRBD1 matches at 7 bases. The CDR3 extends over 14 amino acids. The V and J ends lost 8 bases and 5 bases, in that order; junction bases with no gene match: 11. CDR1 is MNHEY and CDR2 is SMNVEV in the germline V gene (reference sequence). This chain's CDR3 is CASSRQGSWETQYF. CDR3 DNA: TGTGCCAGCTCCCGACAGGGATCCTGGGAGACCCAGTACTTC.

This rearrangement joins TRBV15 to TRBJ1-5; weak D call: TRBD1 (5 bases). CDR3 length: 14 residues. Germline V gene lookup returns CDR1 LNHNV and CDR2 YYDKDF (reference sequence). V was clipped by 6 bases and J by 9 bases, with 18 bases between them. The CDR3 is CATSRGGLGPPQHF. In nucleotides, the CDR3 is TGTGCCACCAGTCGGGGTGGGTTGGGACCGCCCCAGCATTTT.

The chain couples TRBV14 to TRBJ2-3; maybe TRBD1 (6 bases). Germline V gene lookup returns CDR1 SGHDN and CDR2 FVKESK. V lost 4 bases to trimming and J lost 6 bases, with 11 bases between them. CDR3 size: 13 residues. CDR3 in amino acids: CASSPYREDTQYF. DNA for the CDR3: TGTGCCAGCAGCCCTTACAGGGAGGATACGCAGTATTTT.

The chain is built from TRBV4-1 and TRBJ1-3, with D possibly being TRBD1 (5 bases). V was pared by 1 base and J by 1 base, with 14 bases between. The CDR3 contains 17 residues. CDR1 and CDR2 (germline): MGHRA, YSYEKL. CDR3 nucleotide sequence: TGCGCCAGCAGCCAAGGGGGGGTGGGTCCATCTGGAAACACCATATATTTT. Translated: CASSQGGVGPSGNTIYF.

This clone was counted between two and nine times. This chain links TRBV25-1 with TRBJ1-6; D not resolved. The germline gives CDR1 MGHDK, CDR2 SYGVNS. The CDR3 sequence is 17 residues long. V dropped 4 bases and J dropped 5 bases, with 18 bases sitting between them. CDR3 sequence reads: CASSGGWRQAHNSPLHF. The CDR3 bases are TGTGCCAGCAGTGGAGGTTGGCGGCAGGCGCATAATTCACCCCTCCACTTT.

The chain has TRBV6-1 and TRBJ1-6, with 7 bases identical to TRBD1. Unmatched junction bases numbered 7, after V lost 4 bases and J lost 1 base. The CDR3 length is 17 residues. CDR1 is MNHNS and CDR2 is SASEGT in the germline V gene. CDR3 sequence reads: CASSVYRGSSYNSPLHF. The CDR3 nucleotides are TGTGCCAGCAGTGTTTACAGGGGTTCGTCCTATAATTCACCCCTCCACTTT.

This clone was observed a few times. The CDR3, as DNA: TGTGCCAGCAGCGTCCGACTAGCGGGGGGGAACACCGGGGAGCTGTTTTTT. Translation gives CASSVRLAGGNTGELFF. The rearrangement links TRBV9 to TRBJ2-2; 13 positions agree with TRBD2. After removal of 2 bases from V and 1 base from J, the junction contained 2 bases not matched to a gene. Germline V gives CDR1 SGDLS, CDR2 YYNGEE. This CDR3 is 17 amino acids long.

The chain carries TRBV28 and TRBJ1-2; tentatively, D is TRBD1 (5 bases). V lost 4 bases and J lost 6, with 9 bases in between. Germline assignment: CDR1 MDHEN and CDR2 SYDVKM. This CDR3 contains 12 residues. The CDR3 sequence is CASSSGRDGYTF. The DNA of the CDR3 is TGTGCCAGCAGTTCGGGACGGGATGGCTACACCTTC.

The chain has TRBV4-1 and TRBJ1-1; D gene uncertain. CDR3 length equals 14 residues. Trimming took off 4 bases at V and 7 bases at J, with 16 bases between the two ends. Germline V CDR1 and CDR2: MGHRA, YSYEKL. The CDR3 here is CASSPIGEEFEAFF. The DNA for the CDR3 is TGCGCCAGCAGCCCCATCGGTGAGGAATTTGAAGCTTTCTTT.

This clone appeared a few times. The rearrangement links TRBV10-3 to TRBJ2-3; D call uncertain. CDR1 is ENHRY and CDR2 is SYGVKD in the germline V gene. V gave up 2 bases and J gave up 9 bases, with 9 bases separating them. The CDR3 spans 12 residues. The CDR3 sequence is CAISEAEKTQYF. The CDR3 DNA reads as TGTGCCATCAGTGAGGCGGAGAAGACGCAGTATTTT.

The chain carries TRBV20-1 and TRBJ2-5, with a possible D match to TRBD2 (6 bases). From germline, CDR1 is DFQATT and CDR2 SNEGSKA (reference sequence). This CDR3 is 8 amino acids long. The CDR3 here is CSTGAQYF. DNA of the CDR3: TGCAGCACGGGGGCCCAGTACTTC.

This clone was observed a handful of times. The V gene is TRBV5-4, the J gene TRBJ1-6; 8 bases agree with TRBD1. Looked up from germline, CDR1 is SGHNT and CDR2 is YYREEE (reference sequence). V gave up 2 bases and J gave up 6 bases; unmatched junction bases: 10. The CDR3 is made up of 17 amino acids. As DNA, the CDR3 is TGTGCCAGCAGCTTCGGACAGGGAGGTTCTGGTAATTCACCCCTCCACTTT. As protein: CASSFGQGGSGNSPLHF.

J is TRBJ2-1 and V is TRBV11-3, with 7 bases that match TRBD2. Trimming at V came to 5 bases and at J to 10 bases, leaving 8 bases not matched to a gene. The CDR3 spans 13 residues. CDR1 SGHNT and CDR2 YENEEA come from the germline V gene. The CDR3 loop reads CASSPGGSPEQFF. The CDR3 nucleotides read TGTGCCAGCAGCCCGGGGGGATCCCCAGAGCAGTTCTTC.

The chain uses TRBV9 and TRBJ1-2; D not resolved. This CDR3 has 14 amino acids. V lost 0 bases and J 1 base, leaving 7 bases between the germline ends. Germline CDR1 and CDR2: SGDLS and YYNGEE. The DNA of the CDR3 is TGTGCCAGCAGCGTAGATCCGGTTAACTATGGCTACACCTTC. Residues: CASSVDPVNYGYTF.

This clone came up a few times. CDR3 residues: CASSVDQVSGNTIYF. The CDR3 DNA reads TGTGCCAGCAGCGTAGACCAGGTCTCTGGAAACACCATATATTTT. The chain joins TRBV9 to TRBJ1-3; D not resolved. Germline V gene data show CDR1 as SGDLS and CDR2 as YYNGEE. The CDR3 runs 15 residues. V lost 0 bases and J lost 0, with 7 bases in between. Full variable domain (remainder filled in from reference TRBV9 and TRBJ1-3): DSGVTQTPKHLITATGQRVTLRCSPRSGDLSVYWYQQSLDQGLQFLIQYYNGEERAKGNILERFSAQQFPDLHSELNLSSLELGDSALYFCASSVDQVSGNTIYFGEGSWLTVV.

The sample holds a few counts of this clone. V and J are TRBV4-2 and TRBJ2-7; D unresolved. V lost 0 bases, J lost 1 base, and 1 base lay in between. Germline V gene data show CDR1 as LGHNA and CDR2 as YNFKEQ. The CDR3 has 12 amino acids. The CDR3 loop reads CASSQESYEQYF. DNA for the CDR3: TGTGCCAGCAGCCAAGAGTCCTACGAGCAGTACTTC.

This clone was counted only a few times. The gene calls are TRBV29-1 and TRBJ1-6; 7 positions agree with TRBD1. The CDR3 runs 14 residues. Germline values: CDR1 SQVTM, CDR2 ANQGSEA. The V gene end was trimmed by 5 bases and the J gene end by 7 bases; junction bases not matched to a gene: 8. Here the CDR3 reads CSVSLTGLNSPLHF. The CDR3 nucleotides read TGCAGCGTTTCCCTGACAGGGCTCAATTCACCCCTCCACTTT.

In this sample, this clone turned up a few times. This chain links TRBV7-8 with TRBJ2-5; the D is unclear. This CDR3 region has 15 residues. The germline CDR1 and CDR2 sequences are SGHVS and FQNEAQ. The V and J ends lost 2 bases and 1 base respectively, with 11 bases between them. CDR3 DNA: TGTGCCAGCAGCTTATCGTCCGTTCTCCAAGAGACCCAGTACTTC. Translated, it gives CASSLSSVLQETQYF.

This rearrangement joins TRBV9 to TRBJ2-2, with D uncertain. Germline V gives CDR1 SGDLS, CDR2 YYNGEE. The CDR3 runs to 14 residues. The V and J ends lost 0 bases and 6 bases respectively, with 9 bases between them. The CDR3 coding sequence is TGTGCCAGCAGCGTAGGGGTTAGCTCCGGGGAGCTGTTTTTT. This gives the protein CASSVGVSSGELFF.